This TCR beta chain came from a study of PD-L1 blockade in urothelial cancer. Overall study: Analyzed time points were 3 weeks (second dose) and 6 weeks after therapy began. Overall study results and limits: In blood at 3 weeks, tumor-associated clones expanded more among patients with durable benefit.

The authors spiked synthetic TCR analog templates into each PCR. Only in-frame clones appear in the TCRdb table, and some are missing; sequencing was by immunoSEQ multiplex PCR. The repertoire includes tens of thousands of clones, 90% of them detected once, and 4.5% sits in the top ten. CDR1 SQVTM and CDR2 ANQGSEA come from the germline V gene. The CDR3 is made up of 16 amino acids. The ends lost 7 bases at V and 5 bases at J; junction bases unmatched: 14. With respect to this clone: Its target is unknown.

Time point reported: pretreatment peripheral blood. The cohort comprised individuals with locally advanced or metastatic urothelial carcinoma. The source is a man between 65 and 85 years old with urothelial cancer. The specimen was PBMCs, collected around atezolizumab (anti-PD-L1) treatment. V is TRBV29-1 and J is TRBJ2-5, with TRBD1 matching 12 bases. This CDR3 is CSAGIPGQGAAETQYF. For the CDR3, the DNA is TGCAGCGCGGGGATCCCGGGACAGGGGGCGGCGGAGACCCAGTACTTC.